This TCR beta chain is from a study of cytomegalovirus exposure and HLA in healthy donors. V was shortened by 6 bases and J by 5 bases, with 17 bases between the two germline ends. This CDR3 contains 14 residues. CDR1 is MDHEN, CDR2 SYDVKM, per germline. The PCR was carried out with 60 Vbeta primers and 13 Jbeta primers. Sequenced by immunoSEQ multiplex PCR; TCRdb stores in-frame clones only, minus some. The table includes about 85,000 clones, about three quarters detected once. This chain joins TRBV28 and TRBJ2-7; a possible D gene is TRBD1 (5 bases). Sample: PBMCs. The TCR sequence derives from a boy aged 5-17 years in good health and CMV-seronegative. The CDR3: CASRGWQGLDEQYF. The CDR3 DNA reads as TGTGCCAGCAGGGGATGGCAGGGATTAGACGAGCAGTACTTC. Drawing the rest from reference TRBV28 and TRBJ2-7, the complete variable domain is DVKVTQSSRYLVKRTGEKVFLECVQDMDHENMFWYRQDPGLGLRLIYFSYDVKMKEKGDIPEGYSVSREKKERFSLILESASTNQTSMYLCASRGWQGLDEQYFGPGTRLTVT.